This T cell receptor beta chain appears in the sequencing data of a study of T-cell reconstitution after alpha-beta-depleted transplantation in children. Per germline, CDR1 MGHRA and CDR2 YSYEKL. With 3 bases clipped from V and 4 bases from J, the junction kept 9 bases outside the gene matches. This CDR3 contains 16 residues. In its sample, this clonotype was seen many times. Unique molecular identifiers were incorporated during preparation of the TCRbeta library. One entry per CDR3 protein, called by TCRdb with MiXCR from the PCR reads. The sample contains about 110,000 distinct CDR3 sequences, about a tenth of which appear only once.

The chain links TRBV4-1 to TRBJ1-2, with 9 nucleotides matching TRBD1. Specimen: PBMCs from the stem cell graft donor, collected from the stem cell graft. The clonotype was recovered from a human donor who donated a stem cell graft to a child with acute lymphoblastic leukemia. The CDR3 region is CASSQEQGARVYGYTF. Written as DNA, the CDR3 is TGCGCCAGCAGCCAGGAACAGGGGGCGCGAGTCTATGGCTACACCTTC.